This T cell receptor beta chain was sequenced in a study of memory CD4+ T cells and cytomegalovirus serostatus. TCRdb's table, derived via immunoSEQ multiplex PCR, lists solely in-frame clones and lacks some. This sample has 50,000 or so clones, with around 78% found just once. CDR3 length: 15 amino acids. V shed 4 bases and J 6 bases; nucleotides not matched to a gene: 5. The germline CDR1 and CDR2 sequences are SGHTA and FQGNSA. Single viable CD3+CD4+CD8-CD45RO+ cells were sorted as the memory CD4+ T cells. The sample was memory CD4+ T cells from blood. This clonotype was sampled from an adult in good health and CMV-seronegative. The V and J genes are TRBV7-2 and TRBJ2-1; 11 nucleotides match TRBD1. The CDR3 DNA follows: TGTGCCAGCAGCTCCCCCGGGACAGGGGGCAATGAGCAGTTCTTC. Protein product: CASSSPGTGGNEQFF.